Below are 20 T cell receptor beta chains sequenced from a single sample in a study of cytomegalovirus exposure and HLA in healthy donors. Researchers ran the PCR with 60 Vbeta and 13 Jbeta primers. Clones were read by immunoSEQ multiplex PCR, and TCRdb kept only the in-frame ones, dropping some. Here the sample spans about 190,000 clones, less than 85% being singletons. Sequencing was done on a sample of PBMCs. The source of these receptors is a man aged 25-45 years in good health and CMV-seropositive.

The J gene is TRBJ1-2, the V gene TRBV18; D remains unclear. With 0 bases removed from V and 4 bases from J, the gap between germline ends came to 12 bases. CDR3 length: 15 residues. Germline V CDR1 and CDR2: KGHSH, LQKENI. The CDR3 here is CASSPPTKASYGYTF. The CDR3 DNA is TGTGCCAGCTCACCACCTACGAAAGCAAGCTATGGCTACACCTTC.

The gene calls are TRBV6-5 and TRBJ1-1, with 11 positions matching TRBD1. The J segment lost 1 base and the V segment lost 4 bases, leaving 5 bases of the junction unmatched. This CDR3 has 16 residues. Germline CDR1 is MNHEY and CDR2 is SVGAGI. CDR3 sequence reads: CASSSGQGAGNTEAFF. The DNA for the CDR3 is TGTGCCAGCAGTTCCGGACAGGGGGCAGGGAACACTGAAGCTTTCTTT.

Only one count was recorded for this clone. This chain connects TRBV13 to TRBJ1-1; no clear D. The CDR3 runs 12 residues. Looked up from germline, CDR1 is PRHDT and CDR2 is FYEKMQ (reference sequence). The V gene lost 4 bases and the J gene lost 5 bases, with 8 bases spanning the gap. CDR3 sequence reads: CASSSVRTEAFF. The DNA of the CDR3 is TGTGCCAGCAGCTCCGTCAGGACTGAAGCTTTCTTT.

The rearrangement uses TRBV12-5 and TRBJ2-3; 11 bases line up with TRBD1. With V trimmed by 0 bases and J by 5 bases, 4 bases remained unmatched. Germline CDR1 is LGHNT and CDR2 is FRNRAP. The CDR3 runs to 16 residues. The CDR3, as DNA: TGTGCTAGTGGTTTGGTCCTGGGACAGGGGGGAGATACGCAGTATTTT. This gives the protein CASGLVLGQGGDTQYF.

As DNA, the CDR3 is TGTGCCAGCAGCTTAGGAGGCGGGGGGGGTGGCACTGAAGCTTTCTTT. Translation gives CASSLGGGGGGTEAFF. The chain recombines TRBV7-9 with TRBJ1-1; maybe TRBD1 (5 bases). Germline values: CDR1 SEHNR, CDR2 FQNEAQ (reference sequence). CDR3 length: 16 amino acids. V was trimmed by 1 base and J by 4 bases, leaving 16 bases between them.

The rearrangement links TRBV27 to TRBJ2-1; weak D call: TRBD1 (6 bases). The germline V gene encodes CDR1 MNHEY and CDR2 SMNVEV (reference sequence). This CDR3 contains 13 residues. Trimming shortened V by 8 bases and J by 5 bases, and 13 bases separated the two germline ends. The CDR3 loop is CASHRDTHNEQFF. The CDR3 region has the DNA TGTGCCAGCCACCGGGACACCCACAATGAGCAGTTCTTC.

As to this clone: Other DNA sequences in this sample translate to the same CDR3. The J gene is TRBJ1-1, the V gene TRBV7-3; 7 nucleotides agree with TRBD1. The CDR3 is made up of 13 amino acids. In germline, CDR1 is SGHTA, CDR2 FQGTGA. V dropped 5 bases and J dropped 1; count of bases not matched to a gene: 1. CDR3 residues: CASSRQGNTEAFF. DNA for the CDR3: TGTGCCAGCAGCCGACAGGGGAACACTGAAGCTTTCTTT.

The J gene is TRBJ1-2, the V gene TRBV7-6; D remains ambiguous. CDR1 and CDR2 (germline): SGHVS, FNYEAQ. V shed 5 bases and J shed 8 bases, with 12 bases lying between them. The CDR3 is made up of 12 amino acids. This CDR3 is CASSPLSGGYTF. The CDR3 region has the DNA TGTGCCAGCAGCCCCTTGTCGGGAGGCTACACCTTC.

This chain's CDR3 is CASSLDAAGPLEQYF. The CDR3 DNA is TGTGCCAGCAGCCTCGATGCGGCAGGGCCCCTCGAGCAGTACTTC. The V gene is TRBV7-2, the J gene TRBJ2-7; possible D gene TRBD1, 5 bases. Trimming shortened V by 5 bases and J by 6 bases, and 20 bases separated the two germline ends. This CDR3 contains 15 residues. Germline CDR1 reads SGHTA; CDR2 reads FQGNSA. The variable domain in full, with the rest retrieved from reference TRBV7-2 and TRBJ2-7, is GAGVSQSPSNKVTEKGKDVELRCDPISGHTALYWYRQSLGQGLEFLIYFQGNSAPDKSGLPSDRFSAERTGGSVSTLTIQRTQQEDSAVYLCASSLDAAGPLEQYFGPGTRLTVT.

DNA for the CDR3: TGTGCCAGCAGTTACTCCGGGGTAGCTCCCAGCTTTGGCTACACCTTC. Its protein product is CASSYSGVAPSFGYTF. The chain uses TRBV6-5 and TRBJ1-2, with D unclear. In germline, CDR1 is MNHEY, CDR2 SVGAGI. CDR3 length: 16 amino acids. The ends were cut back, 0 bases at V and 7 bases at J, with 18 bases in the middle.

The chain has TRBV5-4 and TRBJ1-2; 12 bases align to TRBD1. Germline V lookup: CDR1 SGHNT, CDR2 YYREEE (reference sequence). The CDR3 is made up of 14 amino acids. The trim removed 3 bases at V and 8 bases at J, leaving 5 bases unmatched. CDR3 in amino acids: CASSSGQGAGGYTF. Here the CDR3 DNA reads TGTGCCAGCAGCTCGGGACAGGGGGCAGGAGGCTACACCTTC.

V is TRBV9 and J is TRBJ1-2, with TRBD1 matching 9 bases. CDR3 size: 15 residues. Germline V lookup: CDR1 SGDLS, CDR2 YYNGEE. Germline trimming cut 3 bases from V and 3 bases from J; bases unmatched to any gene: 6. The CDR3 protein is CASSARDREYYGYTF. CDR3 nucleotides: TGTGCCAGCAGCGCTAGGGACAGGGAGTACTATGGCTACACCTTC.

V is TRBV2 and J is TRBJ1-5, with D possibly matching TRBD1 (5 bases). Between the trimmed V and J ends, which lost 3 bases and 7 bases, there was a span of 13 bases. Looked up from germline, CDR1 is SNHLY and CDR2 is FYNNEI. The CDR3 totals 14 residues. DNA for the CDR3: TGTGCCAGCAGTGAGAGGGGAGGTCGGCAGCCCCAGCATTTT. Its translation is CASSERGGRQPQHF.

V is TRBV5-1 and J is TRBJ2-1; 8 bases are shared with TRBD1. V lost 5 bases, J lost 6 bases, and 4 bases stayed unmatched. Germline CDR1 and CDR2: SGHRS and YFSETQ. This CDR3 has 13 amino acids. The CDR3 sequence is CASSWTGINEQFF. CDR3 sequence (DNA): TGCGCCAGCAGTTGGACAGGGATCAATGAGCAGTTCTTC.

This rearrangement joins TRBV6-6 to TRBJ2-5; possibly TRBD2 for D (5 bases). CDR3 length: 14 residues. From germline, CDR1 is MNHNY and CDR2 SVGAGI (reference sequence). V gave up 6 bases and J gave up 4 bases, with 15 bases separating them. The CDR3 DNA follows: TGTGCCAGCAGCCGACCCGAACGGGGAGAGACCCAGTACTTC. Its translation: CASSRPERGETQYF.

The V call is TRBV6-6, the J call TRBJ2-7, with D maybe TRBD1 (6 bases). Per the germline V gene, CDR1 is MNHNY and CDR2 is SVGAGI (reference sequence). This CDR3 is built from 13 residues. V gave up 7 bases and J gave up 9 bases, with 19 bases separating them. The CDR3 region is CASTGMTGLVQYF. The DNA for the CDR3 is TGTGCCAGCACCGGGATGACAGGCCTCGTGCAGTACTTC.

The V gene is TRBV9, the J gene TRBJ1-3; D is perhaps TRBD1 (5 bases). Per germline, CDR1 SGDLS and CDR2 YYNGEE. The V and J ends lost 0 bases and 4 bases respectively, with 11 bases between them. This CDR3 comprises 15 residues. The CDR3 reads CASSVETGLGNTIYF. The CDR3 coding sequence is TGTGCCAGCAGCGTAGAAACGGGACTGGGAAACACCATATATTTT.

On this clone: In the same sample, other DNA sequences code for this CDR3. The rearrangement uses TRBV5-6 and TRBJ1-2, with D possibly being TRBD1 (5 bases). V was trimmed by 0 bases and J by 8 bases, leaving 14 bases between them. CDR3 length: 14 residues. Per germline, CDR1 SGHDT and CDR2 YYEEEE. CDR3 nucleotide sequence: TGTGCCAGCAGCTTGGGTGGGGGACTCTGGGGCTACACCTTC. It codes for CASSLGGGLWGYTF. Complete variable domain (other parts from reference TRBV5-6 and TRBJ1-2): DAGVTQSPTHLIKTRGQQVTLRCSPKSGHDTVSWYQQALGQGPQFIFQYYEEEERQRGNFPDRFSGHQFPNYSSELNVNALLLGDSALYLCASSLGGGLWGYTFGSGTRLTVV.

The rearrangement joins TRBV18 to TRBJ2-2, with TRBD1 identical over 12 bases. This CDR3 region has 18 residues. The junction had 10 bases not matched to a gene; V was cut back by 3 bases and J by 5 bases. Germline CDR1 reads KGHSH; CDR2 reads LQKENI. In nucleotides, the CDR3 is TGTGCCAGCTCACCCCTTACCGGGACAGGGGGCTGGACCGGGGAGCTGTTTTTT. Protein: CASSPLTGTGGWTGELFF.

The rearrangement uses TRBV15 and TRBJ2-1; 12 bases map to TRBD2. From germline, CDR1 is LNHNV and CDR2 YYDKDF (reference sequence). J gave up 7 bases and V 0 bases, and 4 bases lay outside the gene matches. CDR3 length: 16 residues. The chain's CDR3 is CATSRDVLAGGNEQFF. The CDR3 nucleotides read TGTGCCACCAGCAGAGATGTACTAGCGGGGGGTAATGAGCAGTTCTTC.